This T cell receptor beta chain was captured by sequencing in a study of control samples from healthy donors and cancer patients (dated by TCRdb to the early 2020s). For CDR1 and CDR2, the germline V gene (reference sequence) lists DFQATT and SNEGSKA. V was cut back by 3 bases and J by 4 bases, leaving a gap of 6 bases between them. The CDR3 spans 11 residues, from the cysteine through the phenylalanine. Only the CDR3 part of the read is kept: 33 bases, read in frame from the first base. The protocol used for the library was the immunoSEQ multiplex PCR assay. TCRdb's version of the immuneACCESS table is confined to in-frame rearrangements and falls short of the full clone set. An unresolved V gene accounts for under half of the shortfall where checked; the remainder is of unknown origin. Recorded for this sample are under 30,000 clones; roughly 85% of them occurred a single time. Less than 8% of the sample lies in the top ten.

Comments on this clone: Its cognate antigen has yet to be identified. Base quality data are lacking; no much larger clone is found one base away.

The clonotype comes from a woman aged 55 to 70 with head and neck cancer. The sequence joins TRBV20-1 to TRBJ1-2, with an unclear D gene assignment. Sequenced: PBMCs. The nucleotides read TGCAGTGCTAGGGACTTCTATGGCTACACCTTC. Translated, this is CSARDFYGYTF.